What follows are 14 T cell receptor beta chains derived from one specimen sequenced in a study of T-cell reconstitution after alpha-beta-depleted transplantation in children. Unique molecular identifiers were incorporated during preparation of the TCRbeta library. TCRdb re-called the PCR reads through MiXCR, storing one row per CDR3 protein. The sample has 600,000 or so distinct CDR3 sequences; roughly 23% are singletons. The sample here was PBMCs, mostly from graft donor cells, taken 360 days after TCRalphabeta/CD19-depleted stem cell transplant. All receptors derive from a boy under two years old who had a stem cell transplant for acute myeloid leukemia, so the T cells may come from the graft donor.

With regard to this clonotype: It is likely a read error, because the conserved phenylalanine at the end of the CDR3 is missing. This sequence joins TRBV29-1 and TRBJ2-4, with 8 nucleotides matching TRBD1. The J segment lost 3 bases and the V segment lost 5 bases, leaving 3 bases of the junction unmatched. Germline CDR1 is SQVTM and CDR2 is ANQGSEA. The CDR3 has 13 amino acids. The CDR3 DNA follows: TGCAGCGTTTCAGGGGGCGGCAAAAACATTCAGTACTAC. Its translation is CSVSGGGKNIQYY.

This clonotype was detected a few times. The CDR3 coding sequence is TGTGCCAGCAGCCTCCTTCCGGGCACAGATACGCAGTATTTT. Its protein is CASSLLPGTDTQYF. V is TRBV6-1 and J is TRBJ2-3; no clear D gene. CDR1 is MNHNS and CDR2 is SASEGT in the germline V gene. The CDR3 totals 14 residues. Trimming removed 6 bases at V and 1 base at J, with 11 bases between.

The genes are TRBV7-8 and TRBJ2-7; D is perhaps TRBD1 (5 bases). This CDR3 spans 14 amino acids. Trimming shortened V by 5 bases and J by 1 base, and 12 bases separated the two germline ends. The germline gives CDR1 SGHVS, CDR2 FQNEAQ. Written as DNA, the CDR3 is TGTGCCAGCAGCCCAAGGACACCTTCCTACGAGCAGTACGTC. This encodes CASSPRTPSYEQYV.

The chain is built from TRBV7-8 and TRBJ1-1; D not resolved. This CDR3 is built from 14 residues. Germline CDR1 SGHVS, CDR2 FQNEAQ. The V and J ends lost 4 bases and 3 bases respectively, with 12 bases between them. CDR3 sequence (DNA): TGTGCCAGCAGCTCGACTGCGTGGGACACTGAAGCTTTCTTT. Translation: CASSSTAWDTEAFF.

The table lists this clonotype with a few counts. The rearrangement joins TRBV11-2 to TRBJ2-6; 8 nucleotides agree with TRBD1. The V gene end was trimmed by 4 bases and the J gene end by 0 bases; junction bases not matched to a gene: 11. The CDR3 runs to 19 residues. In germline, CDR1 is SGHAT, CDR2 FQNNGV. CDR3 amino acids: CASSSGRDRLSSGANVLTF. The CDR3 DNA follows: TGTGCCAGCAGCTCCGGACGGGACAGGTTGAGCTCTGGGGCCAACGTCCTGACTTTC.

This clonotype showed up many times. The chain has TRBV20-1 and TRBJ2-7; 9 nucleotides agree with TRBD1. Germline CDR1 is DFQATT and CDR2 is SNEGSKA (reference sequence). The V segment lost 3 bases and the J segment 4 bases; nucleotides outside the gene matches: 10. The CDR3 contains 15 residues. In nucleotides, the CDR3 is TGCAGTGCTAGGACCAGGACAGGGGCTCTATACGAGCAGTACTTC. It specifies CSARTRTGALYEQYF.

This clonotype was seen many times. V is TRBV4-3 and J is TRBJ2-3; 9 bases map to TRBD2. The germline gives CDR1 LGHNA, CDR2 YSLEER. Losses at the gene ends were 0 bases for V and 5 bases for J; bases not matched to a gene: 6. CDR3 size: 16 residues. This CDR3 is CASSQDGRGGRDTQYF. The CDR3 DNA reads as TGCGCCAGCAGCCAAGATGGGCGGGGGGGGAGAGATACGCAGTATTTT.

DNA of the CDR3: TGTGCCAGCAGACGCACCCGTTCGACCAGGGACAGACCCTACAATGAGCAGTTCTTC. Its translation is CASRRTRSTRDRPYNEQFF. The chain has TRBV11-2 and TRBJ2-1; TRBD1 aligns across 7 bases. Per germline, CDR1 SGHAT and CDR2 FQNNGV. V lost 6 bases to trimming and J lost 2 bases; unmatched junction nucleotides: 19. The CDR3 totals 19 residues.

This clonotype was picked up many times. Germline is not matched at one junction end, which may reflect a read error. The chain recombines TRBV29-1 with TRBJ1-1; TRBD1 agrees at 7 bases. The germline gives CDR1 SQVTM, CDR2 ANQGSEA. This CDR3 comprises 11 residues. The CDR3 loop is CSGEPTGKAFF. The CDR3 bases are TGCAGCGGTGAACCGACAGGGAAAGCTTTCTTT.

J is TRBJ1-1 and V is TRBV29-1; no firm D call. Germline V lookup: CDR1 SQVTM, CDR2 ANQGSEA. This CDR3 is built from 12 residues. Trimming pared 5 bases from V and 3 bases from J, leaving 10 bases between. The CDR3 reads CSVPREDTEAFF. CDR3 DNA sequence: TGCAGCGTTCCCCGGGAAGACACTGAAGCTTTCTTT.

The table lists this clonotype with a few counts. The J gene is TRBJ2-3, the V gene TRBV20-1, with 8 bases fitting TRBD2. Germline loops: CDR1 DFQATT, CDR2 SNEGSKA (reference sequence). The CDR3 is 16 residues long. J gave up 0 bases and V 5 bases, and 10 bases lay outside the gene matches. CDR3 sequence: CSAPRGSGVSTDTQYF. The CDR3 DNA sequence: TGCAGTGCTCCCCGGGGTAGCGGGGTTAGCACAGATACGCAGTATTTT.

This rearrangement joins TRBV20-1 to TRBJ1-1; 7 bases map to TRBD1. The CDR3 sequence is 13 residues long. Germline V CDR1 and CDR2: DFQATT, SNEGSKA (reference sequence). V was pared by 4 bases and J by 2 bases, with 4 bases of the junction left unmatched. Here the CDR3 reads CSANNRGNTEAFF. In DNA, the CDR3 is TGCAGTGCTAACAACAGGGGAAACACTGAAGCTTTCTTT.

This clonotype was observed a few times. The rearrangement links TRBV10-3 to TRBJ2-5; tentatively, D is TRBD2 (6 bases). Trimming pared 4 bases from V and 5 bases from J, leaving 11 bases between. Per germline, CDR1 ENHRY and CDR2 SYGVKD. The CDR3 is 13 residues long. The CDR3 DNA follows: TGTGCCATCAGTGGGAGGGGTAGCGAGACCCAGTACTTC. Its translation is CAISGRGSETQYF.

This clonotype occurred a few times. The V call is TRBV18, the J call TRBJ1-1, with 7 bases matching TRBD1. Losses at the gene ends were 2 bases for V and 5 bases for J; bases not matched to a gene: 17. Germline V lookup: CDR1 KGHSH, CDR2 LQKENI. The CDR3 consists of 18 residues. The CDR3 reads CASSPRKGAPRRDTEAFF. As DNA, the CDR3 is TGTGCCAGCTCACCAAGAAAGGGGGCCCCACGGAGAGATACTGAAGCTTTCTTT. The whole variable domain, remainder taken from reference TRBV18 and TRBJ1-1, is NAGVMQNPRHLVRRRGQEARLRCSPMKGHSHVYWYRQLPEEGLKFMVYLQKENIIDESGMPKERFSAEFPKEGPSILRIQQVVRGDSAAYFCASSPRKGAPRRDTEAFFGQGTRLTVV.